The 18 T cell receptor beta chains below all came from one sample that was sequenced in a study of CD8+ T cells in alopecia areata. cDNA serving as the sequencing template came from extracted, reverse transcribed RNA. The table came from immunoSEQ multiplex PCR; TCRdb's copy has only in-frame clones and leaves some out. The sample yields roughly 120,000 clones, less than 80% seen once. Material for sequencing was CD4+ T cells sorted from blood. These receptors originate from a human donor in good health.

The chain links TRBV7-6 to TRBJ1-2, with D possibly matching TRBD1 (6 bases). The germline gives CDR1 SGHVS, CDR2 FNYEAQ. This CDR3 has 15 residues. V dropped 6 bases and J dropped 4 bases, with 18 bases sitting between them. The CDR3 is CASSTLQGRSYGYTF. In nucleotides, the CDR3 is TGTGCCAGCAGTACCCTACAGGGAAGGAGCTATGGCTACACCTTC.

The V gene is TRBV4-1, the J gene TRBJ1-5, with 8 bases identical to TRBD1. Germline V gives CDR1 MGHRA, CDR2 YSYEKL. The CDR3 has 14 amino acids. V lost 3 bases to trimming and J lost 5 bases; unmatched junction nucleotides: 3. CDR3 amino acids: CASSHQGADQPQHF. In DNA, the CDR3 is TGCGCCAGCAGCCACCAGGGGGCGGATCAGCCCCAGCATTTT.

This chain joins TRBV11-2 and TRBJ2-2; 10 nucleotides align to TRBD2. Germline values: CDR1 SGHAT, CDR2 FQNNGV. The CDR3 length is 15 residues. V trimming: 5 bases; J trimming: 7 bases; junction bases outside the gene matches: 7. CDR3 DNA sequence: TGTGCCAGCAGCGATCAGCGGGGGGGAGGCGGGGAGCTGTTTTTT. Translated, it gives CASSDQRGGGGELFF.

This clone was observed a handful of times. V usage is TRBV19 and J usage is TRBJ1-1, with D unclear. Per the germline V gene, CDR1 is LNHDA and CDR2 is SQIVND (reference sequence). This CDR3 is 14 amino acids long. V was cut by 5 bases and J by 3 bases, with 13 bases left in between. The CDR3: CASSQRLGDTEAFF. In DNA form, the CDR3 reads TGTGCCAGTAGTCAACGACTTGGGGACACTGAAGCTTTCTTT.

This clone came up once. The chain joins TRBV29-1 to TRBJ2-4; D may be TRBD2 (5 bases). The CDR3 extends over 13 amino acids. Germline CDR1 reads SQVTM; CDR2 reads ANQGSEA. V lost 2 bases and J 10 bases, leaving 15 bases between the germline ends. This CDR3 is CSVEPQASGIQYF. The CDR3, as DNA: TGCAGCGTTGAACCCCAGGCCTCGGGGATTCAGTACTTC.

This clone showed up just a few times. V gene TRBV2 combines with J gene TRBJ2-5; D perhaps matches TRBD2 (6 bases). The germline V gene encodes CDR1 SNHLY and CDR2 FYNNEI. Trimming stripped 6 bases from V and 7 bases from J, with 15 bases between. This CDR3 contains 13 residues. CDR3 coding DNA: TGTGCCAGCAGCTATGGACCTAGCGTGACCCAGTACTTC. It is translated as CASSYGPSVTQYF.

The chain recombines TRBV7-9 with TRBJ1-4; D not certain. Germline CDR1 SEHNR, CDR2 FQNEAQ (reference sequence). The CDR3 loop spans 10 amino acids. V lost 5 bases and J 8 bases, leaving 3 bases between the germline ends. Here the CDR3 DNA reads TGTGCCAGCAGCGGAGAAAAACTGTTTTTT. Translated, it gives CASSGEKLFF.

The chain carries TRBV2 and TRBJ2-4; 9 bases fit TRBD2. Trimming removed 7 bases from V and 10 bases from J; junction bases left unmatched: 5. This CDR3 contains 12 residues. Germline CDR1 reads SNHLY; CDR2 reads FYNNEI. CDR3 in amino acids: CASTGLANIQYF. The CDR3 bases are TGTGCCAGCACGGGACTAGCCAATATTCAGTACTTC.

The chain has TRBV7-8 and TRBJ2-7; 8 nucleotides match TRBD1. The V segment lost 4 bases and the J segment 4 bases; nucleotides outside the gene matches: 0. This CDR3 spans 12 amino acids. From germline, CDR1 is SGHVS and CDR2 FQNEAQ. DNA of the CDR3: TGTGCCAGCAGCTGGACAGGGTACGAGCAGTACTTC. Residues: CASSWTGYEQYF.

The V call is TRBV28, the J call TRBJ2-4, with unresolved D. V gave up 4 bases and J gave up 1 base, with 11 bases separating them. The CDR3 is 15 residues long. Germline CDR1 is MDHEN and CDR2 is SYDVKM. Here the CDR3 reads CASSSLEEAKNIQYF. DNA of the CDR3: TGTGCCAGCAGTTCCCTCGAGGAGGCCAAAAACATTCAGTACTTC.

The V gene is TRBV7-7, the J gene TRBJ2-2; no reliable D call. The CDR3 contains 16 residues. The germline V gene encodes CDR1 SSHAT and CDR2 FNYEAQ (reference sequence). The V end lost 1 base, the J end lost 6 bases, and 15 bases lay between the germline ends. The CDR3 region has the DNA TGTGCCAGCAGCTTAGTTCCCCCTTACGAGGCCGGGGAGCTGTTTTTT. Protein sequence: CASSLVPPYEAGELFF.

The chain combines TRBV30 with TRBJ2-1; no reliable D call. V lost 0 bases, J lost 6 bases, and 9 bases lay in between. The germline V gene has CDR1 GTSNPN and CDR2 SVGIG (reference sequence). The CDR3 runs to 13 residues. The CDR3: CAWSVGRLNEQFF. The DNA for the CDR3 is TGTGCCTGGAGTGTAGGGCGGCTCAATGAGCAGTTCTTC.

J is TRBJ1-1 and V is TRBV30; 7 bases match TRBD1. The CDR3 is 15 residues long. J was trimmed by 0 bases and V by 4 bases; bases with no gene match: 8. Germline loops: CDR1 GTSNPN, CDR2 SVGIG (reference sequence). The CDR3 bases are TGTGCCTGGATGCCGGGACAGCTGGTGAACACTGAAGCTTTCTTT. Residues: CAWMPGQLVNTEAFF.

The CDR3 is CASSLDRNYGYTF. CDR3 DNA sequence: TGTGCCAGCAGCCTCGACAGGAACTATGGCTACACCTTC. The chain joins TRBV5-4 to TRBJ1-2; D is possibly TRBD1 (6 bases). The V gene's germline CDR1 is SGHNT and CDR2 YYREEE (reference sequence). The CDR3 is made up of 13 amino acids. V lost 4 bases to trimming and J lost 2 bases, with 9 bases between them.

The chain uses TRBV29-1 and TRBJ2-7; D could derive from TRBD1 or TRBD2 (5 bases each). Germline lookup yields CDR1 SQVTM and CDR2 ANQGSEA. The CDR3 has 12 residues. Trimming took off 6 bases at V and 7 bases at J, with 16 bases between the two ends. CDR3 nucleotide sequence: TGCAGCGTGGGGGACGACCAAGGGGAGCAGTACTTC. Its protein product is CSVGDDQGEQYF.

V usage is TRBV20-1 and J usage is TRBJ1-1; no definite D call. The CDR3 is made up of 11 amino acids. In germline, CDR1 is DFQATT, CDR2 SNEGSKA (reference sequence). CDR3 sequence: CSAHRNTEAFF. In DNA, the CDR3 is TGCAGCGCTCACAGGAACACTGAAGCTTTCTTT.

The chain joins TRBV4-2 to TRBJ1-2; unclear D gene. From germline, CDR1 is LGHNA and CDR2 YNFKEQ. The CDR3 extends over 14 amino acids. Trimming cost V 0 bases and J 3 bases, with 8 bases left between them. CDR3 sequence: CASSQESPYYGYTF. The CDR3 DNA reads TGTGCCAGCAGCCAAGAATCCCCATACTATGGCTACACCTTC.

The chain carries TRBV5-6 and TRBJ2-2; D is unclear. CDR3 length: 13 residues. Germline lookup yields CDR1 SGHDT and CDR2 YYEEEE. Between the trimmed V and J ends, which lost 0 bases and 7 bases, there was a span of 7 bases. CDR3 coding DNA: TGTGCCAGCAGCTTGGCCGGCGGCGGGGAGCTGTTTTTT. The encoded protein is CASSLAGGGELFF.